The 12 T cell receptor beta chains below come from one sample, sequenced in a study of radiation and T cells in renal cell carcinoma. Libraries were prepared by immunoSEQ multiplex PCR; TCRdb keeps only in-frame clonotypes and omits some of them. The repertoire has about 22,000 clones, 60% to 80% of them found once; the top ten carry approximately 39%. Sample time point: baseline pretreatment blood. Regarding treatment: 15 Gy SBRT to primary tumor, nephrectomy 4 weeks later. The input for sequencing was blood, taken from a patient whose treatment included radiotherapy and nephrectomy. Receptors were obtained from a man between 60 and 70 years old with renal cell carcinoma.

The chain is built from TRBV4-1 and TRBJ2-2; D is unclear. The CDR3 totals 16 residues. Per germline, CDR1 MGHRA and CDR2 YSYEKL. V dropped 4 bases and J dropped 1 base, with 13 bases sitting between them. This CDR3 reads CASSPLMSRNTGELFF. The CDR3 nucleotides read TGCGCCAGCAGCCCCCTGATGAGCCGGAACACCGGGGAGCTGTTTTTT.

Remarks on this clone: The junction differs from germline at one of its ends, possibly a read error. The chain carries TRBV6-6 and TRBJ2-2, with TRBD1 identical over 7 bases. Germline CDR1 is MNHNY and CDR2 is SVGAGI (reference sequence). There are 14 residues in the CDR3. The CDR3 sequence is CASTGTVGNGELFF. The CDR3 bases are TGTGCTAGCACCGGGACAGTCGGTAACGGGGAGCTGTTTTTT.

The V call is TRBV19, the J call TRBJ1-4; D not certain. The CDR3 consists of 15 residues. V was trimmed by 6 bases and J by 4 bases, leaving 15 bases between them. Germline-derived CDR1 and CDR2 are LNHDA and SQIVND (reference sequence). The CDR3 DNA is TGTGCCAGTAGACCGACGGGCGACGATAATGAAAAACTGTTTTTT. It codes for CASRPTGDDNEKLFF.

This clone was seen more than once but under ten times. The gene calls are TRBV7-2 and TRBJ2-7; a possible D gene is TRBD2 (5 bases). V was shortened by 1 base and J by 7 bases, with 11 bases between the two germline ends. Germline-derived CDR1 and CDR2 are SGHTA and FQGNSA. This CDR3 has 13 amino acids. CDR3 protein: CASSLEAEKEQYF. The CDR3 nucleotides read TGTGCCAGCAGCTTAGAAGCGGAGAAGGAGCAGTACTTC.

CDR3 nucleotides: TGTGCCAGCAGCCCTGCCCAGGACAGGGCCCACGAGCAGTACTTC. This sequence encodes CASSPAQDRAHEQYF. V and J are TRBV5-4 and TRBJ2-7, with TRBD1 identical over 8 bases. V was pared by 4 bases and J by 5 bases, with 11 bases of the junction left unmatched. This CDR3 contains 15 residues. CDR1 is SGHNT, CDR2 YYREEE, per germline (reference sequence). The entire variable domain, with the rest obtained from reference TRBV5-4 and TRBJ2-7, is as follows: ETGVTQSPTHLIKTRGQQVTLRCSSQSGHNTVSWYQQALGQGPQFIFQYYREEENGRGNFPPRFSGLQFPNYSSELNVNALELDDSALYLCASSPAQDRAHEQYFGPGTRLTVT.

This clone has just one count. The chain uses TRBV11-2 and TRBJ2-7; 9 bases are a match to TRBD1. CDR1 is SGHAT, CDR2 FQNNGV, per germline. Unmatched junction bases numbered 5, after V lost 3 bases and J lost 5 bases. The CDR3 length is 14 residues. In DNA form, the CDR3 reads TGTGCCAGCAGCTTGGGGACAGGGATCCACGAGCAGTACTTC. This codes for CASSLGTGIHEQYF.

The CDR3 sequence: CASSLVRGDQPQHF. CDR3 coding DNA: TGTGCCAGCAGCTTAGTCCGGGGGGATCAGCCCCAGCATTTT. The V and J genes are TRBV7-2 and TRBJ1-5, with D perhaps matching TRBD1 (5 bases). This CDR3 region has 14 residues. Looked up from germline, CDR1 is SGHTA and CDR2 is FQGNSA. The V end lost 1 base, the J end lost 5 bases, and 9 bases lay between the germline ends.

The rearrangement links TRBV9 to TRBJ2-1; a weak D match, TRBD2 (6 bases). V was clipped by 0 bases and J by 0 bases, with 7 bases between them. Germline V gene sequence: CDR1 SGDLS, CDR2 YYNGEE. The CDR3 loop spans 15 amino acids. CDR3 coding DNA: TGTGCCAGCAGCGTAGGCGGGGCCTCCTACAATGAGCAGTTCTTC. It codes for CASSVGGASYNEQFF.

The rearrangement joins TRBV7-2 to TRBJ2-3; D is ambiguous. Germline V gives CDR1 SGHTA, CDR2 FQGNSA. Between the trimmed V and J ends, which lost 5 bases and 2 bases, there was a span of 14 bases. The length of the CDR3 is 15 residues. Here the CDR3 reads CASSPGSSYTDTQYF. As DNA, the CDR3 is TGTGCCAGCAGCCCAGGATCGTCTTACACAGATACGCAGTATTTT.

The rearrangement joins TRBV6-4 to TRBJ2-1, with a tentative D call TRBD2 (6 bases). V gave up 5 bases and J gave up 8 bases, with 16 bases separating them. The germline CDR1 and CDR2 sequences are MRHNA and SNTAGT. The CDR3 extends over 14 amino acids. DNA for the CDR3: TGTGCCAGCAGTCCTAGCGTCCAGGACTATGAGCAGTTCTTC. It specifies CASSPSVQDYEQFF.

This rearrangement joins TRBV10-2 to TRBJ2-7; D unclear. With 4 bases removed from V and 11 bases from J, the gap between germline ends came to 12 bases. CDR3 length equals 11 residues. Germline CDR1 and CDR2: WSHSY and SAAADI. The CDR3 protein is CASSVKGNKYF. The CDR3 coding sequence is TGCGCCAGCAGTGTTAAGGGAAACAAGTACTTC.

The genes are TRBV6-5 and TRBJ1-1; 9 bases are a match to TRBD1. This CDR3 has 14 amino acids. Trimming at V came to 2 bases and at J to 6 bases, leaving 4 bases not matched to a gene. CDR1 is MNHEY and CDR2 is SVGAGI in the germline V gene. In nucleotides, the CDR3 is TGTGCCAGCAGTTACGGGACAGGGTTCGCTGAAGCTTTCTTT. It is translated as CASSYGTGFAEAFF.